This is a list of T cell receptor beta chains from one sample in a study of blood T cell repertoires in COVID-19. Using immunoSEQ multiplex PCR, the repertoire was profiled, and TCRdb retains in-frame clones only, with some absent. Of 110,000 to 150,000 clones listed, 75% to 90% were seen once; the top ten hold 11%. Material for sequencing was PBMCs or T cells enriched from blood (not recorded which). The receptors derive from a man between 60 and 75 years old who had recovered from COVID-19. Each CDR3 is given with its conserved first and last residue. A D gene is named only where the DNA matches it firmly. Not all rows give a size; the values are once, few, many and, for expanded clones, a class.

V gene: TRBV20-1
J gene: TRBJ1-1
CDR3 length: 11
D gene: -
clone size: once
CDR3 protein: CSNYVNTEAFF
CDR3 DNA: TGCAGCAACTACGTAAACACTGAAGCTTTCTTT

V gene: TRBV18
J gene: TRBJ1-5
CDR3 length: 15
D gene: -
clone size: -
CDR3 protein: CASSPRAGSDQPQHF
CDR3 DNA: TGTGCCAGCTCACCACGCGCAGGGTCAGATCAGCCCCAGCATTTT

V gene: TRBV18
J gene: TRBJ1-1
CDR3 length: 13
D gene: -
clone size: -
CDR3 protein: CASLLGGYTEAFF
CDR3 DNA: TGTGCCAGCCTTCTCGGGGGATACACTGAAGCTTTCTTT

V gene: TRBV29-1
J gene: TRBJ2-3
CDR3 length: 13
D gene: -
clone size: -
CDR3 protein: CSVHPGSPDTQYF
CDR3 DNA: TGCAGCGTCCACCCCGGGAGTCCAGATACGCAGTATTTT

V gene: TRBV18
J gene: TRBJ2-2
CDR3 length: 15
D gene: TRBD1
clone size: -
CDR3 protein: CASSIAGGITGELFF
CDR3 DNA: TGTGCCAGCTCAATAGCAGGGGGCATCACCGGGGAGCTGTTTTTT

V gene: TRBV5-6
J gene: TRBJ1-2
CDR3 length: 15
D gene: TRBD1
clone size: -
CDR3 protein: CASSGQGETDYGYTF
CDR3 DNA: TGTGCCAGCAGCGGACAGGGGGAGACAGACTATGGCTACACCTTC

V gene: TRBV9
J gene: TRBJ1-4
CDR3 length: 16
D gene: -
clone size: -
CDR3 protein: CASSVGESRTNEKLFF
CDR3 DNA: TGTGCCAGCAGCGTAGGGGAGTCACGAACTAATGAAAAACTGTTTTTT

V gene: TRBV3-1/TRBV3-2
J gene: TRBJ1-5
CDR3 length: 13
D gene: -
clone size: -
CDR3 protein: CASSLNGNQPQHF
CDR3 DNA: TGTGCCAGCAGCCTCAATGGCAATCAGCCCCAGCATTTT

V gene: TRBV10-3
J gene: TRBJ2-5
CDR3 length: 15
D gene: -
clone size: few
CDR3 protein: CAISEPETVEETQYF
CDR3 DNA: TGTGCCATCAGTGAGCCCGAGACAGTAGAAGAGACCCAGTACTTC

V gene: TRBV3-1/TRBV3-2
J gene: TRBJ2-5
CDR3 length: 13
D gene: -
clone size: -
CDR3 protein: CASSHQSGETQYF
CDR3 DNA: TGTGCCAGCAGCCACCAGAGCGGAGAGACCCAGTACTTC

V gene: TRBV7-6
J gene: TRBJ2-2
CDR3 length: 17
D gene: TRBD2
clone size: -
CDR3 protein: CASSLAASGRASGELFF
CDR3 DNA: TGTGCCAGCAGCTTAGCTGCTAGCGGGAGGGCGTCCGGGGAGCTGTTTTTT

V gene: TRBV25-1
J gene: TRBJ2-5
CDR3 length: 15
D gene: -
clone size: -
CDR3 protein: CASRFLTGTQETQYF
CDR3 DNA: TGTGCCAGCAGATTCCTTACAGGGACCCAAGAGACCCAGTACTTC

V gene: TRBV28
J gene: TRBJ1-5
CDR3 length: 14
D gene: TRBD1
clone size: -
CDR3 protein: CASRVPGQGQPQHF
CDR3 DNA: TGTGCCAGCAGGGTACCGGGACAGGGCCAGCCCCAGCATTTT

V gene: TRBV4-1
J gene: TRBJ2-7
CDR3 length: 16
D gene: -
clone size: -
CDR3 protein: CASSQPGLKRFDEQYF
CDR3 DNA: TGCGCCAGCAGCCAACCGGGACTGAAACGTTTTGACGAGCAGTACTTC

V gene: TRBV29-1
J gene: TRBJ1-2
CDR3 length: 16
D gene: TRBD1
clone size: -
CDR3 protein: CSVEGQGPPVNYGYTF
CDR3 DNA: TGCAGCGTTGAGGGACAGGGGCCGCCGGTAAACTATGGCTACACCTTC

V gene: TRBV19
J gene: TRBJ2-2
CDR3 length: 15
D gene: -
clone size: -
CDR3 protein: CASSIAPQATGELFF
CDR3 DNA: TGTGCCAGTAGTATAGCCCCGCAGGCGACCGGGGAGCTGTTTTTT

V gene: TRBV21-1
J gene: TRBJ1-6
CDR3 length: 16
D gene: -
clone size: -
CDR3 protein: CAAPVGQGAYNSPLHF
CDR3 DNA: -

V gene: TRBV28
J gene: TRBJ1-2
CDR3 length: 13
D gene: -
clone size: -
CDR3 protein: CASSPDSLYGYTF
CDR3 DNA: TGTGCCAGCAGTCCCGACTCCCTGTATGGCTACACCTTC

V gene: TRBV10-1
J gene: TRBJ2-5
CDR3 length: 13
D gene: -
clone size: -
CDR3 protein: CASSEAGTETQYF
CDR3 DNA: TGCGCCAGCAGTGAGGCAGGAACGGAGACCCAGTACTTC

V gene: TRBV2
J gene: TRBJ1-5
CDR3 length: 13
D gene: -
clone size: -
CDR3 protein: CASSGNRGEPQHF
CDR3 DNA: TGTGCCAGCAGTGGTAACCGGGGGGAGCCCCAGCATTTT

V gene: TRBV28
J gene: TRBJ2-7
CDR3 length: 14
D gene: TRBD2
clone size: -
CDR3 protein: CASTLAGTLWEQYF
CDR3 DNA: TGTGCCAGTACGCTAGCGGGCACACTTTGGGAGCAGTACTTC

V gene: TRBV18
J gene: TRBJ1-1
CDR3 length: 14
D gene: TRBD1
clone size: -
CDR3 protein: CASSPGGTEKEAFF
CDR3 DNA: TGTGCCAGCTCACCAGGGGGGACAGAGAAGGAAGCTTTCTTT

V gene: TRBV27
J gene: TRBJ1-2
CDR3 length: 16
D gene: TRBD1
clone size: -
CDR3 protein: CASSKTPDRGLYGYTF
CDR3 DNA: TGTGCCAGCAGCAAAACCCCTGACAGGGGTCTTTATGGCTACACCTTC

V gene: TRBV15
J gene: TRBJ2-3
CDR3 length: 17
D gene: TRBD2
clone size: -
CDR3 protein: CATSREVAGELTDTQYF
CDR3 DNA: TGTGCCACCAGCAGAGAGGTAGCGGGGGAGCTCACAGATACGCAGTATTTT

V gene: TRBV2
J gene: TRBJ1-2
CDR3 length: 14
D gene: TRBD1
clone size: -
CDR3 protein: CASSERGQGDGYTF
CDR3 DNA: TGTGCCAGCAGTGAAAGGGGGCAGGGCGATGGCTACACCTTC

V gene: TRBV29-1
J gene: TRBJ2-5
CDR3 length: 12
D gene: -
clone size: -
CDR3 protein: CSVLAGEETQYF
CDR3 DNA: TGCAGCGTTCTGGCAGGGGAAGAGACCCAGTACTTC

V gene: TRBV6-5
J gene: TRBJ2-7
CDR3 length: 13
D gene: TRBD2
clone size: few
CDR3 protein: CASSYRGRYEQYF
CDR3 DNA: TGTGCCAGCAGTTACCGCGGGAGATACGAGCAGTACTTC

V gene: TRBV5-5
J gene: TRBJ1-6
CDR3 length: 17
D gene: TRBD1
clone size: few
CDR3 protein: CASSERDRSSYNSPLHF
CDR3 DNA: TGTGCCAGCAGCGAGAGGGACAGGAGCTCCTATAATTCACCCCTCCACTTT

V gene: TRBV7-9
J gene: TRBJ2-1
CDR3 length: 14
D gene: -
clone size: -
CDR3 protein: CASSVTQAGTPQFF
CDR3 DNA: TGTGCCAGCAGCGTAACCCAAGCCGGGACTCCTCAGTTCTTC

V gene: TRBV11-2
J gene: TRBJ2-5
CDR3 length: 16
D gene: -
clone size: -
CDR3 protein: CASSPVYPDYQETQYF
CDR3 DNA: TGTGCCAGCAGCCCCGTCTATCCGGACTACCAAGAGACCCAGTACTTC

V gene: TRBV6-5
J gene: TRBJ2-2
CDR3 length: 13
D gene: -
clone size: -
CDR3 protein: CASIMTGTGELFF
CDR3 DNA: TGTGCCAGCATAATGACAGGAACCGGGGAGCTGTTTTTT

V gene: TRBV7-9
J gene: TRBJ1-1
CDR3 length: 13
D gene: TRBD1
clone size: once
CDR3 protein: CASSVTGELEAFF
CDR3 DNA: TGTGCCAGCAGCGTAACAGGGGAGCTCGAAGCTTTCTTT